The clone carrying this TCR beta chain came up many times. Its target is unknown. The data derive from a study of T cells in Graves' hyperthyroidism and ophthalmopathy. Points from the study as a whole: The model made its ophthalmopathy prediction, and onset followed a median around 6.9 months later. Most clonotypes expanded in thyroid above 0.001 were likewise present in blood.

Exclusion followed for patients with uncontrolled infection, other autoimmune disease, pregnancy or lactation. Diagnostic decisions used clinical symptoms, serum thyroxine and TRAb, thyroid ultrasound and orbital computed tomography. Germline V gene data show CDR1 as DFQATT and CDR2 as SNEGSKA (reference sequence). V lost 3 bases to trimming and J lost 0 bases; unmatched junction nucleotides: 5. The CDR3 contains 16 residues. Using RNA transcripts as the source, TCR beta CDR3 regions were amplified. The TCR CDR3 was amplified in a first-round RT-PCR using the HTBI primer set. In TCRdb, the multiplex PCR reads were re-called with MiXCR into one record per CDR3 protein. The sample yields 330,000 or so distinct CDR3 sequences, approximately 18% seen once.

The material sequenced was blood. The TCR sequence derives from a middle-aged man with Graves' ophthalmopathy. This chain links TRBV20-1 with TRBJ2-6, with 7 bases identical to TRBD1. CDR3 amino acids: CSASPGQSSGANVLTF. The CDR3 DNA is TGCAGTGCTAGTCCGGGACAGAGCTCTGGGGCCAACGTCCTGACTTTC.